This TCR beta chain derives from a study of technical replicates of blood from a few donors (dated by TCRdb to 2016 to 2017). The method behind the library was the immunoSEQ multiplex PCR assay. The immuneACCESS repertoire file appears here via TCRdb, limited to in-frame rearrangements. These files lack a portion of the clones; in checked studies, under half of the deficit traces to unresolved V genes, and the cause of the others is not known. In all, the sample holds around 64,000 clones, and around 93% of those were seen once. The top ten hold around 4.2% of the sample. To note about this clone: This clone's antigen is unknown. No much larger clone is present one base from it, and per-base qualities are unavailable.

The CDR3, from cysteine to phenylalanine, totals 15 residues. Here the CDR3 DNA is all that survives: 45 bases in frame from base 1. CDR1 SGHNT and CDR2 YENEEA are derived from the germline V gene. V has 3 bases trimmed and J has 2 bases trimmed; junction bases matching no gene number 5. This TCR was recovered from a human donor in good health. Some clones in this sample may be carry-over from other donors' samples. The sequenced sample was PBMCs. In this chain, TRBV11-3 is recombined with TRBJ2-5, and 8 junctional nucleotides match TRBD2. CDR3 reads: CASSLSGGAQETQYF. The sequence in DNA is TGTGCCAGCAGCTTGTCCGGGGGGGCACAAGAGACCCAGTACTTC.